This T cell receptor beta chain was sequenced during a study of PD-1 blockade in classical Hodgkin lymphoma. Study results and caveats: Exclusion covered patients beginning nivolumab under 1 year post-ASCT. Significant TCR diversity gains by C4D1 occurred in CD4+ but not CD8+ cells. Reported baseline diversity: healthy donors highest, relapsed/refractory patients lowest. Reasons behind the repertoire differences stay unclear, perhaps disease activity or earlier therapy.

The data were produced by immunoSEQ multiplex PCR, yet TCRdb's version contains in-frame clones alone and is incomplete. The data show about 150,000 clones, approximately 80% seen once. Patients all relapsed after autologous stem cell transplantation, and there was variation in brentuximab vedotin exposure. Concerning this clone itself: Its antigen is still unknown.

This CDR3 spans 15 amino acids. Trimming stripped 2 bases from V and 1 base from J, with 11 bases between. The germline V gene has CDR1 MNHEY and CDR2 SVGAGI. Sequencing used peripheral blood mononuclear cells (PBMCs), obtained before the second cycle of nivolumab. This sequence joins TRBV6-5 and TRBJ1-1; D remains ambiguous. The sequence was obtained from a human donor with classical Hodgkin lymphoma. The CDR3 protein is CASSYSPAGNTEAFF. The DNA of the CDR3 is TGTGCCAGCAGTTACAGTCCGGCAGGGAACACTGAAGCTTTCTTT.